The sample holds many counts of the clone carrying this T cell receptor (beta chain). The data stem from a study of blood T cell repertoires in COVID-19. This table comes from immunoSEQ multiplex PCR, and its TCRdb copy is limited to in-frame clones, with some not included. The table shows more than 300,000 clones, with more than 70% occurring only once. CDR1 is SGHAT, CDR2 FQNNGV, per germline. The CDR3 totals 15 residues. V was pared by 5 bases and J by 9 bases, with 17 bases between. The receptor comes from a woman aged 45-60 years with acute or convalescent COVID-19. Sequencing was done on a sample of peripheral blood. V usage is TRBV11-2 and J usage is TRBJ1-6; weak D call: TRBD1 (6 bases). The DNA of the CDR3 is TGTGCCAGCAGCGGGGTAAGCCTGGACAGTTCACCCCTCCACTTT. Encoded protein: CASSGVSLDSSPLHF.